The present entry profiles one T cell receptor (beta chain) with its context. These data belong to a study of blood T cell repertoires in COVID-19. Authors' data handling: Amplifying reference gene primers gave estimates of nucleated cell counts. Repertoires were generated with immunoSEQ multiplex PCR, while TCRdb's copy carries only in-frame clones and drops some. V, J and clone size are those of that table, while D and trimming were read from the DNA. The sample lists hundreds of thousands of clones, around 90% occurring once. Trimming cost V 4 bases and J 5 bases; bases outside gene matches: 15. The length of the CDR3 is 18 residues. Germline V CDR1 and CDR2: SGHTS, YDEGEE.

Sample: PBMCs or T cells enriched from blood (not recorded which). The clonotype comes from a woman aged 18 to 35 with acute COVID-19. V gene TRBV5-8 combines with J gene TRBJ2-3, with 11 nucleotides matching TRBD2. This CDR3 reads CASSTWTSGSRVGDTQYF. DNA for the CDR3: TGTGCCAGCAGCACATGGACTAGCGGGTCTCGGGTGGGAGATACGCAGTATTTT.